This T cell receptor beta chain was sequenced during a study of read filtering for tumor transcriptome and immune sequencing. Across the whole study: The cohort had over 16 men and approximately 15 women aged roughly 47 to 80, mean about 67 years.

The library was built from roughly 400 ng RNA with molecular barcoded adaptors for alpha/delta and beta/gamma chains. TCRdb re-derived calls from the reads in MiXCR, one entry per CDR3 protein. In the table there are 93,000 or so distinct CDR3 sequences, about a fifth of which are singletons. Note on this clonotype: Being one base from a much bigger clone, this may be a read error. Since no conserved phenylalanine or tryptophan closes the CDR3, a read error is the likely cause.

Germline assignment: CDR1 SNHLY and CDR2 FYNNEI. This CDR3 comprises 15 residues. The ends lost 6 bases at V and 1 base at J; junction bases unmatched: 4. J is TRBJ1-5 and V is TRBV2; 9 nucleotides line up with TRBD1. The receptor comes from a donor aged 40 or over with multiple myeloma. Sequencing used a population of CD138-negative cells sorted from bone marrow. The CDR3 nucleotides are TGTGCCAGCAGCGCCGGGACAGGGAGCAATCAGCCCCAGCATCTT. Residues: CASSAGTGSNQPQHL.